Listed below are T cell receptor beta chains from one sample, sequenced in a study of OX40 agonist ivuxolimab in advanced cancers. Some clones are missing from TCRdb's copy, which holds only in-frame ones; the method was immunoSEQ multiplex PCR. The sample shows 90,000 to 100,000 clones, about 80% of them seen only once. The specimen comprised CD4+ or CD8+ T cells sorted from blood, sampled in a trial of the OX40 agonist ivuxolimab. All receptors come from an adult with an advanced solid tumor such as melanoma, head and neck, liver or kidney cancer. Both conserved end residues are part of each CDR3. A D gene is named only where the DNA matches it firmly. Size tells how often a clone was seen (once, few, many) or the class of an expanded clone, and some rows leave it out.

D gene	V gene	clone size	J gene	CDR3 protein	CDR3 DNA
TRBD2	TRBV7-6	-	TRBJ2-1	CASSSRPTSASYNEQFF	TGTGCCAGCAGCTCCCGACCGACTAGCGCGTCCTACAATGAGCAGTTCTTC
TRBD1	TRBV6-6	-	TRBJ1-4	CASSYPQGAREKLFF	TGTGCCAGCAGTTACCCACAGGGGGCAAGAGAAAAACTGTTTTTT
-	TRBV2	-	TRBJ1-2	CASSELRSNYGYTF	TGTGCCAGCAGTGAACTTCGGAGTAACTATGGCTACACCTTC
TRBD2	TRBV14	-	TRBJ2-7	CASSQVGMGLAKRYEQYF	TGTGCCAGCAGCCAAGTTGGAATGGGACTAGCGAAACGCTACGAGCAGTACTTC
-	TRBV21-1	-	TRBJ2-1	CASSNGTGAYNEQFF	TGTGCCAGCAGCAATGGGACAGGGGCCTACAATGAGCAGTTCTTC
-	TRBV7-2	-	TRBJ2-7	CASSQGFGVSYEQYF	TGTGCCAGCAGTCAGGGGTTTGGGGTCTCCTACGAGCAGTACTTC
TRBD1	TRBV9	-	TRBJ2-6	CASSASRDRGSGANVLTF	TGTGCCAGCAGCGCATCCCGGGACAGGGGGTCTGGGGCCAACGTCCTGACTTTC
-	TRBV18	-	TRBJ2-2	CASSPIQTGELFF	TGTGCCAGCTCACCTATCCAGACCGGGGAGCTGTTTTTT
-	TRBV9	-	TRBJ2-6	CASSLIGDGGSGANVLTF	TGTGCCAGCAGCCTCATCGGGGATGGTGGCTCTGGGGCCAACGTCCTGACTTTC
-	TRBV4-2	few	TRBJ1-1	CASSQDQGSTEAFF	TGTGCCAGCAGCCAAGATCAGGGGAGCACTGAAGCTTTCTTT
-	TRBV5-8	-	TRBJ2-2	CASSLRQTGELFF	TGTGCCAGCAGCTTGCGCCAAACCGGGGAGCTGTTTTTT
-	TRBV2	-	TRBJ2-5	CASSGLAGGETQYF	TGTGCCAGCAGTGGGCTAGCCGGCGGGGAGACCCAGTACTTC
-	TRBV27	-	TRBJ2-5	CASSSERKETQYF	TGTGCCAGCAGTTCGGAAAGAAAAGAGACCCAGTACTTC
TRBD1	TRBV4-2	few	TRBJ2-2	CASSRRQGGELFF	TGTGCCAGCAGCCGCAGACAGGGAGGGGAGCTGTTTTTT
TRBD1	TRBV5-6	-	TRBJ1-4	CASSSGTGAANEKLFF	TGTGCCAGCAGCTCGGGAACAGGGGCGGCTAATGAAAAACTGTTTTTT
-	TRBV6-5	-	TRBJ2-5	CASSRALGETQYF	TGTGCCAGCAGTAGGGCCCTGGGGGAGACCCAGTACTTC
-	TRBV15	-	TRBJ2-4	CATSREGGGGKNIQYF	TGTGCCACCAGCAGAGAAGGCGGAGGCGGCAAAAACATTCAGTACTTC
-	TRBV7-2	-	TRBJ2-7	CASTLQGNSYEQYF	TGTGCCAGCACCCTCCAGGGAAACTCCTACGAGCAGTACTTC
-	TRBV27	-	TRBJ2-2	CASRPFIPSDTGELFF	TGTGCCAGCAGACCATTCATACCCTCGGACACCGGGGAGCTGTTTTTT
-	TRBV18	-	TRBJ1-1	CASSPSGVLTEAFF	TGTGCCAGCTCACCATCAGGGGTCCTCACTGAAGCTTTCTTT
TRBD2	TRBV5-6	-	TRBJ2-1	CASSPGLAGAPLENEQFF	TGTGCCAGCAGCCCAGGACTAGCGGGAGCTCCATTGGAAAATGAGCAGTTCTTC
-	TRBV30	few	TRBJ2-6	CAWSRVRADGANVLTF	TGTGCCTGGAGTCGTGTCAGGGCAGATGGGGCCAACGTCCTGACTTTC